This T cell receptor beta chain was found in a study of blood T cell repertoires in COVID-19. Study overall: The United States, Italy and Spain were the sources of the acute and convalescent COVID-19 samples. In each case, the material was cDNA or gDNA derived from T cells, B-cell-depleted T cells, or PBMCs.

The J segment lost 4 bases and the V segment lost 5 bases, leaving 15 bases of the junction unmatched. CDR1 and CDR2 from the germline V gene are MDHEN and SYDVKM. The CDR3 spans 17 residues. Here immunoSEQ multiplex PCR was the method, and the copy in TCRdb shows in-frame clones only, minus some. The sample gives roughly 180,000 clones, 86% of which show up once; 7% to 10% is in the top ten. Which cohort a participant joined came from the clinical history participants gave. V usage is TRBV28 and J usage is TRBJ1-2, with 8 positions matching TRBD1. Sequencing was performed on PBMCs or T cells enriched from blood (not recorded which). The TCR was taken from a woman in her 30s who had recovered from COVID-19. The CDR3 region is CASSDQGAHLVGYGYTF. The CDR3 DNA is TGTGCCAGCAGTGATCAGGGGGCTCATTTAGTTGGCTATGGCTACACCTTC.